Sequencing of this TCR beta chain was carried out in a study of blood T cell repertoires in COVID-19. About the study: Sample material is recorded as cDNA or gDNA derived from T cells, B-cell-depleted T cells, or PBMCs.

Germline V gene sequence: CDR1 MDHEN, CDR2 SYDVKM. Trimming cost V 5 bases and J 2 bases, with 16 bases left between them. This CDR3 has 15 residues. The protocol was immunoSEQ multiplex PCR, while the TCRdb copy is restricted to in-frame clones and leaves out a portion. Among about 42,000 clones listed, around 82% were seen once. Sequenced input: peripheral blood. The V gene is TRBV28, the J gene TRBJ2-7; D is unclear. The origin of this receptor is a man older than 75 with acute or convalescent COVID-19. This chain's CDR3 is CASSPPGLPPYEQYF. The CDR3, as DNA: TGTGCCAGCAGTCCCCCCGGGTTACCTCCCTACGAGCAGTACTTC.